This paragraph covers one TCR beta chain sequence. V shed 7 bases and J shed 7 bases, with 19 bases lying between them. Per the germline V gene, CDR1 is LGHNA and CDR2 is YNFKEQ. CDR3 length: 14 amino acids. The sample belongs to a study of OX40 agonist ivuxolimab in advanced cancers. Profiling relied on immunoSEQ multiplex PCR, and the TCRdb table lists in-frame clones only, not all of them. The data hold 30,000 to 40,000 clones, with about 92% observed a single time. The TCR sequence derives from an adult with an advanced solid tumor such as melanoma, head and neck, liver or kidney cancer. This chain connects TRBV4-2 to TRBJ1-2; D unclear. The material sequenced was CD4+ or CD8+ T cells sorted from blood, taken in a trial of the OX40 agonist ivuxolimab. This CDR3 reads CASKYLGEASGYTF. For the CDR3, the DNA is TGTGCCAGCAAGTATCTGGGAGAGGCAAGTGGCTACACCTTC.